This T cell receptor (beta chain) was recovered during a study of PD-L1 blockade in urothelial cancer. Documented time point: peripheral blood 6 weeks after treatment start. The method was immunoSEQ multiplex PCR; TCRdb's version includes in-frame clones alone and lacks a portion of them. This sample has 20,000 to 25,000 clones, with under 95% found just once. This clonotype was sampled from a woman in her fifties or sixties with urothelial cancer. The sequencing used PBMCs, collected around atezolizumab (anti-PD-L1) treatment.

CDR3 protein: CASSGRDARPQHF. The CDR3 DNA reads TGTGCCAGCAGCGGACGGGATGCTCGGCCCCAGCATTTT. The V call is TRBV11-2, the J call TRBJ1-5, with D uncertain. V lost 5 bases, J lost 9 bases, and 14 bases lay in between. The CDR3 is 13 residues long. The V gene's germline CDR1 is SGHAT and CDR2 FQNNGV.